This T cell receptor beta chain was sequenced in a study of memory CD8 T cells in hepatitis C reinfection. Overall study: Chronic HCV followed reinfection in a couple of donors who cleared primary infection. Between 12 and 24 weeks after reinfection detection, late samples were drawn.

Time point denoted: late/post reinfection, 12 to 24 weeks after detection. No in vitro expansion preceded TCR sequencing of the sorted cells. A couple of donors provided sorted CD3+ CD8+ CD45RO- naive CD8 T cells at all three reinfection time points. Study-wide points: A handful of donors were too few for definitive public clonotype conclusions.

Using immunoSEQ multiplex PCR, the repertoire was profiled, and TCRdb retains in-frame clones only, with some absent. The profile shows 45,000 to 50,000 clones, 89% of them singletons. Germline V CDR1 and CDR2: SGHTA, FQGNSA. The CDR3 extends over 17 amino acids. Comments on this clone: The antigen is undetermined.

The rearrangement joins TRBV7-2 to TRBJ2-5; 9 bases line up with TRBD2. The closer fit of TRBJ2-7 to the DNA end suggests the J call may be wrong. The TCR originated in a man aged 18 to 30 with hepatitis C virus infection. Sequenced sample: naive CD8+ T cells sorted from blood. Here the CDR3 reads CASSFLHEREDSYEQYF. The CDR3 bases are TGTGCCAGCAGCTTTCTCCACGAGCGGGAGGACTCCTACGAGCAGTACTTC.